This T cell receptor (beta chain) was documented in a study of cytotoxic CD8 clonotypes in ibrutinib-treated CLL. Study-level information: For this cohort, patients were about a dozen relapsed/refractory and some 15 treatment-naive, while under 18 were IGHV unmutated.

CDR3 size: 13 residues. Germline trimming cut 4 bases from V and 3 bases from J; bases unmatched to any gene: 3. The germline V gene encodes CDR1 SGHTA and CDR2 FQGNSA. The assay was immunoSEQ multiplex PCR, and TCRdb's table has in-frame clones only and misses some. The profile shows about 150,000 clones, 75% to 80% of them singletons. The specimen was PBMCs, collected after 24 months of ibrutinib treatment. The receptor comes from a human donor with chronic lymphocytic leukemia. J is TRBJ2-7 and V is TRBV7-2, with 7 bases matching TRBD1. The CDR3 nucleotides read TGTGCCAGCAGCTCCTCAGGGGGCTACGAGCAGTACTTC. This translates into CASSSSGGYEQYF.